Detailed here is one T cell receptor beta chain. Its cognate antigen is unknown. These data originate in a study of T-cell reconstitution after alpha-beta-depleted transplantation in children. The length of the CDR3 is 16 residues. Germline V gene sequence: CDR1 MNHNS, CDR2 SASEGT. V gave up 6 bases and J gave up 0 bases; unmatched junction bases: 11. Library preparation (for TCRbeta) was performed with unique molecular identifiers. TCRdb re-called the PCR reads with MiXCR, one entry per CDR3 protein. This sample has 250,000 to 400,000 distinct CDR3 sequences; roughly 25% occur once, and the top ten carry around 9.9%. Study-wide results and limits: At the one-year point after transplant, T-cell counts and TCRbeta diversity were found to come mostly from T cells that had been newly produced.

Sequencing was performed on PBMCs, mostly from graft donor cells, taken 180 days after TCRalphabeta/CD19-depleted stem cell transplant. The V and J genes are TRBV6-1 and TRBJ2-7, with 7 bases aligning to TRBD2. This receptor was obtained from a male patient under 18 who had a stem cell transplant for acute lymphoblastic leukemia, so the T cells may come from the graft donor. CDR3 sequence (DNA): TGTGCCAGCAGCTCCGAACTAGCGTTTTTCTCCTACGAGCAGTACTTC. It translates to CASSSELAFFSYEQYF.